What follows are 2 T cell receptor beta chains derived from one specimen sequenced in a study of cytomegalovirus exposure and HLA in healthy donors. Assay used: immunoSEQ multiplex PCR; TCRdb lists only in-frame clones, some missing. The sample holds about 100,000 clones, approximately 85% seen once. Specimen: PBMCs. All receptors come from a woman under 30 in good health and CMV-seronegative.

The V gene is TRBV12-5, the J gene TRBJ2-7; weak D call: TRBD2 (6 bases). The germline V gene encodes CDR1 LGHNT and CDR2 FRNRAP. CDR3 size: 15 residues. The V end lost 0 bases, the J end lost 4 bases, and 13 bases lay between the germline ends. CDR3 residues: CASGLVPEGSYEQYF. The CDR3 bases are TGTGCTAGTGGTTTGGTACCGGAGGGTTCGTACGAGCAGTACTTC. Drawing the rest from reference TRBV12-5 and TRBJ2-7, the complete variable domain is DARVTQTPRHKVTEMGQEVTMRCQPILGHNTVFWYRQTMMQGLELLAYFRNRAPLDDSGMPKDRFSAEMPDATLATLKIQPSEPRDSAVYFCASGLVPEGSYEQYFGPGTRLTVT.

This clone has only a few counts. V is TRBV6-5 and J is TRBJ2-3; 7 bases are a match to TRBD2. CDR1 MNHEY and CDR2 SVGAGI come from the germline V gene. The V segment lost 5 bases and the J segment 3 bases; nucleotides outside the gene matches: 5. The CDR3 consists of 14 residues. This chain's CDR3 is CASSAKGGTDTQYF. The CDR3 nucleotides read TGTGCCAGCAGTGCAAAGGGAGGGACAGATACGCAGTATTTT.